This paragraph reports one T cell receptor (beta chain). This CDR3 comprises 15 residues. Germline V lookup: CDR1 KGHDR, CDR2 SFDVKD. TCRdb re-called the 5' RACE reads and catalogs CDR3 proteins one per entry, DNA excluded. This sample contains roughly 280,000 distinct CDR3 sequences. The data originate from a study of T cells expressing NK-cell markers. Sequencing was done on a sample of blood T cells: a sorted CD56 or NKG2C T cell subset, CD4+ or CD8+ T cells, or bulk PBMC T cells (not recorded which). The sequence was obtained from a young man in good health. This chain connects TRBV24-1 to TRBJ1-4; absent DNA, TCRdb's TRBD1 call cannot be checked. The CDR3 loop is CATSDGTADNEKLFF.